This entry features one TCR beta chain sequence. The data originate from a study of blood T cell repertoires in COVID-19. On the study more broadly: Sample material is recorded as cDNA or gDNA derived from T cells, B-cell-depleted T cells, or PBMCs.

Original handling: Estimated nucleated cell counts came from reference gene primer amplification. Method: immunoSEQ multiplex PCR; TCRdb's copy keeps in-frame clones and lacks some. D and trimming were read from the DNA, whereas the V and J calls and clone size are those reported in that table. This table holds fewer than 350,000 clones, approximately 86% found once. Per the germline V gene, CDR1 is LGHDT and CDR2 is YNNKEL (reference sequence). The CDR3 contains 16 residues. Trimming took 0 bases from V and 5 from J, leaving 14 bases between them. The clonotype originates from a woman aged 25 to 45 who had recovered from COVID-19. This rearrangement joins TRBV3-1 (or the pseudogene TRBV3-2) to TRBJ1-5; D gene ambiguous. The sample taken for sequencing was PBMCs or T cells enriched from blood (not recorded which). The CDR3 loop reads CASSQDRGGKYQPQHF. DNA for the CDR3: TGTGCCAGCAGCCAAGATCGAGGAGGGAAGTATCAGCCCCAGCATTTT.